This record covers a single T cell receptor beta chain. This specimen belongs to a study of cytomegalovirus exposure and HLA in healthy donors. 60 Vbeta and 13 Jbeta primers were used in PCR. TCRdb keeps only in-frame clones here, not all; method: immunoSEQ multiplex PCR. Of about 190,000 clones listed, about four fifths were seen once; the top ten hold more than 4.5%. This receptor was identified in a man aged 25-45 years in good health and CMV-seropositive. Sequenced material: PBMCs.

CDR3 residues: CAISEKGGDSHNEKLFF. CDR3 DNA sequence: TGTGCCATCAGTGAGAAGGGAGGGGACTCCCATAATGAAAAACTGTTTTTT. The chain is built from TRBV10-3 and TRBJ1-4, with TRBD1 as a possible D gene (5 bases). The length of the CDR3 is 17 residues. Germline assignment: CDR1 ENHRY and CDR2 SYGVKD. V lost 2 bases, J lost 4 bases, and 17 bases lay in between.